This record looks at one TCR beta chain sequence and its context. Sequencing used immunoSEQ multiplex PCR; TCRdb keeps in-frame clones, though not all of them. The table lists more than 100,000 clones, just under 85% of them singletons. This sample is part of a study of blood T cell repertoires in COVID-19. Sample: peripheral blood. This clonotype originated in a woman in her fifties or sixties with acute or convalescent COVID-19.

CDR3 in DNA: TGTGCCAGCAGCTCGGACAGAGACACTGAAGCTTTCTTT. This encodes CASSSDRDTEAFF. This chain uses TRBV11-3 with TRBJ1-1, with D possibly matching TRBD1 (6 bases). The CDR3 has 13 residues. V was pared by 4 bases and J by 3 bases, with 9 bases between. Germline CDR1 is SGHNT and CDR2 is YENEEA.